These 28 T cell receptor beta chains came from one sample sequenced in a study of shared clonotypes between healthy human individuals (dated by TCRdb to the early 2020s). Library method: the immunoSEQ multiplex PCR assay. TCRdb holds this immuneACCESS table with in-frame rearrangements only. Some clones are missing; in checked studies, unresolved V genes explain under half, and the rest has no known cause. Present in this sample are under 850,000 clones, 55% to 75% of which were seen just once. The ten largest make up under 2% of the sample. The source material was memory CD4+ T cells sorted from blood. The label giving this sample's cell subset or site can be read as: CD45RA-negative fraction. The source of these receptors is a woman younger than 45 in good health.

Here the CDR3 reads CASSPGQSEKLFF. The CDR3 nucleotides read TGCGCCAGCAGCCCCGGACAATCTGAAAAACTGTTTTTT. This chain links TRBV5-1 with TRBJ1-4; a weak D match, TRBD1 (5 bases). CDR1 and CDR2 (germline): SGHRS, YFSETQ. V shed 4 bases and J shed 7 bases, with 11 bases lying between them. This CDR3 region has 13 residues. Drawing the rest from reference TRBV5-1 and TRBJ1-4, the complete variable domain is KAGVTQTPRYLIKTRGQQVTLSCSPISGHRSVSWYQQTPGQGLQFLFEYFSETQRNKGNFPGRFSGRQFSNSRSEMNVSTLELGDSALYLCASSPGQSEKLFFGSGTQLSVL.

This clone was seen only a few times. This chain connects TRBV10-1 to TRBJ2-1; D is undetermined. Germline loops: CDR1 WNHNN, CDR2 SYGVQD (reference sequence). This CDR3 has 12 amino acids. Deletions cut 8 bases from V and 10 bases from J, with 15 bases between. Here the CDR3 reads CASSDAGGEQFF. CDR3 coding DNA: TGCGCCAGCTCAGACGCTGGTGGCGAGCAGTTCTTC.

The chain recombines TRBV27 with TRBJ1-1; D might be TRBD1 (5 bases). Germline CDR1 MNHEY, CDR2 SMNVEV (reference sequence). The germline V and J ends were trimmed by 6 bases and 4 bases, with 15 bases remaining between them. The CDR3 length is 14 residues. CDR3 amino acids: CASSLRAGITEAFF. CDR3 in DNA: TGTGCCAGCAGCCTTAGGGCAGGGATCACTGAAGCTTTCTTT.

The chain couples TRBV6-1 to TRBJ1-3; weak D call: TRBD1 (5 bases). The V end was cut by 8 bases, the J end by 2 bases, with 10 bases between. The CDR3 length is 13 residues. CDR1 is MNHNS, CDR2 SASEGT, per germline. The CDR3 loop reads CASLRDPGNTIYF. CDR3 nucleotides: TGTGCCAGCCTCCGGGACCCTGGAAACACCATATATTTT.

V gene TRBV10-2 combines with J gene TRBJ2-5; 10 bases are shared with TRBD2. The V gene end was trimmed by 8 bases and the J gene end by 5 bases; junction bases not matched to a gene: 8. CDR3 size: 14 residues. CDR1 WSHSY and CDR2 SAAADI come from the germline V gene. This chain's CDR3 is CASGQAGGWETQYF. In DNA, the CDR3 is TGCGCCAGCGGACAAGCGGGAGGGTGGGAGACCCAGTACTTC.

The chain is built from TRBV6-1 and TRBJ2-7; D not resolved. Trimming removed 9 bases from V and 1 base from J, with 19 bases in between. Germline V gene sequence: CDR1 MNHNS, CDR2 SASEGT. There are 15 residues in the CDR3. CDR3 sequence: CASRDSPQRSYEQYF. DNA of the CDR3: TGTGCCAGTCGAGACTCACCACAAAGGTCCTACGAGCAGTACTTC.

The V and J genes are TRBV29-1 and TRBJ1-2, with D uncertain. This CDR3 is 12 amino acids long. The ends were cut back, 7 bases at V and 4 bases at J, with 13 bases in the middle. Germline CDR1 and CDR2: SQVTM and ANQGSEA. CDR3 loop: CSAADPGYGYTF. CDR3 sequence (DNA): TGCAGCGCCGCGGACCCCGGCTATGGCTACACCTTC.

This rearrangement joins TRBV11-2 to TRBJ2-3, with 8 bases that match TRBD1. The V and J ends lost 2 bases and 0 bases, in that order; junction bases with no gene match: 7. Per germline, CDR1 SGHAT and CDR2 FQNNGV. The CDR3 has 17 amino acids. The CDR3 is CASSLLQGASSTDTQYF. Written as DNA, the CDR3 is TGTGCCAGCAGCTTACTTCAGGGGGCCTCTAGCACAGATACGCAGTATTTT.

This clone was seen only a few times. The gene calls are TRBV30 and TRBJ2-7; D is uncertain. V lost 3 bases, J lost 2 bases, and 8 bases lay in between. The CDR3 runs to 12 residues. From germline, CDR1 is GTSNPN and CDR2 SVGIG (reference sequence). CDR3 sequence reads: CAWRRPPYEQYF. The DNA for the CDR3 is TGTGCCTGGAGGCGGCCTCCCTACGAGCAGTACTTC.

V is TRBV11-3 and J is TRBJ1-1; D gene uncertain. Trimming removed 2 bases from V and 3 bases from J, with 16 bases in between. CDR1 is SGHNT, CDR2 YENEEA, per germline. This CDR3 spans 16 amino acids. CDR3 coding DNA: TGTGCCAGCAGCTTACTTGGGTTACCTTGGGACACTGAAGCTTTCTTT. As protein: CASSLLGLPWDTEAFF.

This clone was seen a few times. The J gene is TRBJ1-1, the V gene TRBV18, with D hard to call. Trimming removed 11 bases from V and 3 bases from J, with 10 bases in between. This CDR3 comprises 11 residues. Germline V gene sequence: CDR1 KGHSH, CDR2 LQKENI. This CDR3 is CASGDYTEAFF. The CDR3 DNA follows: TGTGCCTCGGGCGACTACACTGAAGCTTTCTTT.

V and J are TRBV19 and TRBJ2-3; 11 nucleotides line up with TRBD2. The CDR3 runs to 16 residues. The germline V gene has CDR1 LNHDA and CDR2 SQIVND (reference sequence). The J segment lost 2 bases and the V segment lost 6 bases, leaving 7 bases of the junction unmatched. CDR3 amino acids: CASRKTSGITTDTQYF. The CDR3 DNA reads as TGTGCCAGTAGAAAGACTAGCGGGATAACCACAGATACGCAGTATTTT.

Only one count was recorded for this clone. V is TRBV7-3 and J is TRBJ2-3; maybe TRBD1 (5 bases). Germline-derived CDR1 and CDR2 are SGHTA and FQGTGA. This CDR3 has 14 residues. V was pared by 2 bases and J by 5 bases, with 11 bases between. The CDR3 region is CASSLLPGQDTQYF. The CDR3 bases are TGTGCCAGCAGCTTATTACCAGGGCAAGATACGCAGTATTTT.

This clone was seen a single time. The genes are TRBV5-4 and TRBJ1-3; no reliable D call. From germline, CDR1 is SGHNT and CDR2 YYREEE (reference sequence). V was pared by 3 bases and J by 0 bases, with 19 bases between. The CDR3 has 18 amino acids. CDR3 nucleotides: TGTGCCAGCAGCTCCCGAAAAGGACCGGCGAGCTCTGGAAACACCATATATTTT. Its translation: CASSSRKGPASSGNTIYF.

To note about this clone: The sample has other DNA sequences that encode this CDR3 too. This CDR3 reads CSAGPYEQYF. CDR3 nucleotide sequence: TGCAGTGCTGGTCCTTACGAGCAGTACTTC. This rearrangement joins TRBV20-1 to TRBJ2-7; D is undetermined. Germline V gene lookup returns CDR1 DFQATT and CDR2 SNEGSKA (reference sequence). The length of the CDR3 is 10 residues. Trimming pared 5 bases from V and 4 bases from J, leaving 6 bases between.

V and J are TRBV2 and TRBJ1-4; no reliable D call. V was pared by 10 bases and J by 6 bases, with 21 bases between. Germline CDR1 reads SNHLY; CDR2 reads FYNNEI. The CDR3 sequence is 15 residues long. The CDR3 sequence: CATKPQYWEYEKLFF. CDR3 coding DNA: TGTGCCACCAAGCCCCAGTACTGGGAATATGAAAAACTGTTTTTT.

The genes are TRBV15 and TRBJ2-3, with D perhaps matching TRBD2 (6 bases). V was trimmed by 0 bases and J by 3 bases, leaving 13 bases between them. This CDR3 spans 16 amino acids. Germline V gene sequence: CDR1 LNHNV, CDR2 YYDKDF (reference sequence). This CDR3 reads CATSRDYSGVTDTQYF. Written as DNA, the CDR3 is TGTGCCACCAGCAGAGATTACTCGGGGGTTACAGATACGCAGTATTTT.

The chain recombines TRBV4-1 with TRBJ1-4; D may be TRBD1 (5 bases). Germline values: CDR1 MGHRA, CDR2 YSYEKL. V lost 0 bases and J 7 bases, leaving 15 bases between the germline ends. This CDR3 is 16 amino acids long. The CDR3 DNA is TGCGCCAGCAGCCAAGAATGGAGGGGCGCCGGTGAAAAACTGTTTTTT. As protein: CASSQEWRGAGEKLFF.

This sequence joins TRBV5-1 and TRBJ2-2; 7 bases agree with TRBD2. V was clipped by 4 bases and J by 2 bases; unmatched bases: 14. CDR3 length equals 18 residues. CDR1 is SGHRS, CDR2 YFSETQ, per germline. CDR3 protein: CASSMRGGGLVNTGELFF. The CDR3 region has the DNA TGCGCCAGCAGCATGAGGGGCGGAGGACTAGTAAACACCGGGGAGCTGTTTTTT.

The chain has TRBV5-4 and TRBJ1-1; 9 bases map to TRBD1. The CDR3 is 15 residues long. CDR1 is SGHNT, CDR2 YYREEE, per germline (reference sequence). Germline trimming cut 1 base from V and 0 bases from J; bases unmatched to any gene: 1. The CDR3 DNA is TGTGCCAGCAGCTTGTGGGACAGGGTGAACACTGAAGCTTTCTTT. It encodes CASSLWDRVNTEAFF.

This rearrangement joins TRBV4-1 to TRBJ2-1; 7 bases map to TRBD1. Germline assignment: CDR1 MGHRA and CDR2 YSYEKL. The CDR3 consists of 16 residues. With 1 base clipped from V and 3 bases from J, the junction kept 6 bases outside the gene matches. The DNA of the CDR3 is TGCGCCAGCAGCCAAGGACAGGGCACCCTCTACAATGAGCAGTTCTTC. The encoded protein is CASSQGQGTLYNEQFF.

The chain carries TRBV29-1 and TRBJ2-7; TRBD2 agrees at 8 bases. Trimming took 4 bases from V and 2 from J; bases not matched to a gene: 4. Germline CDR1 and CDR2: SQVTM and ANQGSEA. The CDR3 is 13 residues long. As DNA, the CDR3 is TGCAGCGTTGGCGGGGGGTCGACCTACGAGCAGTACTTC. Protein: CSVGGGSTYEQYF.

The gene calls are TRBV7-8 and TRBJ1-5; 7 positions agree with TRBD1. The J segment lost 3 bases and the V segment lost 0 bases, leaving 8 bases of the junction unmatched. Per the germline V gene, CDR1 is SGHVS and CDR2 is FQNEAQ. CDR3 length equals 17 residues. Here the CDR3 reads CASSLAPTGRFNQPQHF. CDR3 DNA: TGTGCCAGCAGCTTAGCCCCGACAGGGAGATTCAATCAGCCCCAGCATTTT.

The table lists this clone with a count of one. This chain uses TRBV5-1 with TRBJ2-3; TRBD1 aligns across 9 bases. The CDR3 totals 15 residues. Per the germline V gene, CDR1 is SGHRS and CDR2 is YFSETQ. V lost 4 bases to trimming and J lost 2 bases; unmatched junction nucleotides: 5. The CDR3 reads CASSVGTGYTDTQYF. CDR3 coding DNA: TGCGCCAGCAGCGTCGGGACAGGGTACACAGATACGCAGTATTTT.

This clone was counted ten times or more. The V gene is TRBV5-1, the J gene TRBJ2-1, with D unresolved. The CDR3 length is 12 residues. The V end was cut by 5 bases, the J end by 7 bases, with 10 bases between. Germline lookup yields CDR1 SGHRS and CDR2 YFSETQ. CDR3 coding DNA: TGCGCCAGCAGTGGGATGGCGAATGAGCAGTTCTTC. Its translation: CASSGMANEQFF.

The DNA for the CDR3 is TGCAGCGTGACTAAAGGACTAGTGGGGCCTATCGAGCAGTACTTC. It is translated as CSVTKGLVGPIEQYF. This rearrangement joins TRBV29-1 to TRBJ2-7; TRBD2 matches at 7 bases. The CDR3 spans 15 residues. Germline assignment: CDR1 SQVTM and CDR2 ANQGSEA. J lost 6 bases, V lost 6 bases, and 17 bases had no gene match.

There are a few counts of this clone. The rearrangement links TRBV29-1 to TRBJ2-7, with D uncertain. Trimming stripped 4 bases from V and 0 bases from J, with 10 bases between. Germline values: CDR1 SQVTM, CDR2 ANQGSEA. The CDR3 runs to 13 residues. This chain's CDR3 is CSVGLVHSYEQYF. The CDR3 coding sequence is TGCAGCGTTGGACTCGTTCACTCCTACGAGCAGTACTTC.

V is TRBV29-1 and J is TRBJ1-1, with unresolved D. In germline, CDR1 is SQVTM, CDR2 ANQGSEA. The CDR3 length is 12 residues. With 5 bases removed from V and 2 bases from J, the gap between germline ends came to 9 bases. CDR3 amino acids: CSVFSVNTEAFF. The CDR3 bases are TGCAGCGTTTTCAGCGTCAACACTGAAGCTTTCTTT. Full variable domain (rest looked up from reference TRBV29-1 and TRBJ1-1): SAVISQKPSRDICQRGTSLTIQCQVDSQVTMMFWYRQQPGQSLTLIATANQGSEATYESGFVIDKFPISRPNLTFSTLTVSNMSPEDSSIYLCSVFSVNTEAFFGQGTRLTVV.